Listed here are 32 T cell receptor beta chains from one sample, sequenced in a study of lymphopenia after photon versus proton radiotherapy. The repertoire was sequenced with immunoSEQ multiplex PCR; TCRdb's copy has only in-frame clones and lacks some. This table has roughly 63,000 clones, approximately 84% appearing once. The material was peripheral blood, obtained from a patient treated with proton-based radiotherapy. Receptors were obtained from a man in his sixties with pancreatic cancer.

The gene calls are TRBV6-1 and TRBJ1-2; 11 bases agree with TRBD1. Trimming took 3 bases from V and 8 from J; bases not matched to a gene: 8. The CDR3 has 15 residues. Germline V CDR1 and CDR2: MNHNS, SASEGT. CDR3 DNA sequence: TGTGCCAGCAGTGAGGAAGGACAGGGGGCGAGGGGCTACACCTTC. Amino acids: CASSEEGQGARGYTF.

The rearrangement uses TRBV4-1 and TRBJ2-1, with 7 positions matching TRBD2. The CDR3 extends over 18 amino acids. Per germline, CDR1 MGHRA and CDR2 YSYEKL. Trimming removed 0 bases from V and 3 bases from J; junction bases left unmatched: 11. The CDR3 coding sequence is TGCGCCAGCAGCCAAGATCTTGGGGCGGGAGTAGTCTACAATGAGCAGTTCTTC. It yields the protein CASSQDLGAGVVYNEQFF.

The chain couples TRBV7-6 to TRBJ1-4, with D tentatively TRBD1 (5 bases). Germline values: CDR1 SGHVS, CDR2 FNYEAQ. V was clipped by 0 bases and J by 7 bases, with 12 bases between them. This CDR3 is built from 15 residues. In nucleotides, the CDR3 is TGTGCCAGCAGCTTAGCCGGGGGGGTTCGTGAAAAACTGTTTTTT. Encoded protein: CASSLAGGVREKLFF.

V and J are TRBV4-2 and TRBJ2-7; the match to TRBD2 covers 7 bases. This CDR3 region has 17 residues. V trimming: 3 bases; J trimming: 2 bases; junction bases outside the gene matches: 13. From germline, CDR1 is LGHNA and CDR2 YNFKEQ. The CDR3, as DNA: TGTGCCAGCAGCCAGGGGTCGAGACTCGGGAGGCCCTACGAGCAGTACTTC. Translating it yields CASSQGSRLGRPYEQYF.

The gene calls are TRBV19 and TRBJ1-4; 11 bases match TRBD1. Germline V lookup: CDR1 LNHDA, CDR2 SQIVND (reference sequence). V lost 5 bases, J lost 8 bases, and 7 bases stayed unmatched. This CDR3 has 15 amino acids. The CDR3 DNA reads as TGTGCCAGTAGTCTACCGGGACAGGGGGGAGAAAAACTGTTTTTT. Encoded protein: CASSLPGQGGEKLFF.

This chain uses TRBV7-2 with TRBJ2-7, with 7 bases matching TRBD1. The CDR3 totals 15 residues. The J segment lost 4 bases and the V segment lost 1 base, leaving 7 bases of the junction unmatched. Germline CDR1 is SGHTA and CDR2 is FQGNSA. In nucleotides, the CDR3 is TGTGCCAGCAGCTTAGAGGCGACAGGGTTATACGAGCAGTACTTC. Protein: CASSLEATGLYEQYF.

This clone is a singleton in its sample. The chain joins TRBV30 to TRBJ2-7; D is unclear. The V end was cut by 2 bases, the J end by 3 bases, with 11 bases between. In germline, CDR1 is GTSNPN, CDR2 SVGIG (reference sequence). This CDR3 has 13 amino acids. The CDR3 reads CAWSQSSHYEQYF. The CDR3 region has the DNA TGTGCCTGGAGTCAGTCCTCCCACTACGAGCAGTACTTC.

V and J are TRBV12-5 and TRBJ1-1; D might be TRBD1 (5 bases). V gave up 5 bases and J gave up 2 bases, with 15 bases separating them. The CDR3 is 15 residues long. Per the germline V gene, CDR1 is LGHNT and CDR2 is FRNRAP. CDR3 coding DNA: TGTGCTAGTGGTATCGCCACAGGAGCCAACACTGAAGCTTTCTTT. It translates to CASGIATGANTEAFF.

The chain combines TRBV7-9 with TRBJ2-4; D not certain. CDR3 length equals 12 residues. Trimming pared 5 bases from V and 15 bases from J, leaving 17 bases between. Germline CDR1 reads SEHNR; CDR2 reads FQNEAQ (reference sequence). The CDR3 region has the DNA TGTGCCAGCAGCATAGAGGCCCCTCCGATGTACTTC. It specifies CASSIEAPPMYF.

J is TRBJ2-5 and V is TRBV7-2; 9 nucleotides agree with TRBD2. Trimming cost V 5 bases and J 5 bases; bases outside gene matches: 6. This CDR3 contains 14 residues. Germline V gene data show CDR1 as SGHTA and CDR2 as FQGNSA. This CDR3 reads CASSLSGRGETQYF. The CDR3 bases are TGTGCCAGCAGCCTTAGCGGGAGAGGGGAGACCCAGTACTTC. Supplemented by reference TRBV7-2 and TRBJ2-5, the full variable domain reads GAGVSQSPSNKVTEKGKDVELRCDPISGHTALYWYRQSLGQGLEFLIYFQGNSAPDKSGLPSDRFSAERTGGSVSTLTIQRTQQEDSAVYLCASSLSGRGETQYFGPGTRLLVL.

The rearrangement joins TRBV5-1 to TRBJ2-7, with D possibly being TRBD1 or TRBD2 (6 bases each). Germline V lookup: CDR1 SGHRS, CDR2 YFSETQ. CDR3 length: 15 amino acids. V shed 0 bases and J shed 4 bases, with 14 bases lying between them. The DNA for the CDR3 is TGCGCCAGCAGCTTGGACGCAGGGGCGGGGTACGAGCAGTACTTC. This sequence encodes CASSLDAGAGYEQYF. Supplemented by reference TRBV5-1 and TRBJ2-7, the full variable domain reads KAGVTQTPRYLIKTRGQQVTLSCSPISGHRSVSWYQQTPGQGLQFLFEYFSETQRNKGNFPGRFSGRQFSNSRSEMNVSTLELGDSALYLCASSLDAGAGYEQYFGPGTRLTVT.

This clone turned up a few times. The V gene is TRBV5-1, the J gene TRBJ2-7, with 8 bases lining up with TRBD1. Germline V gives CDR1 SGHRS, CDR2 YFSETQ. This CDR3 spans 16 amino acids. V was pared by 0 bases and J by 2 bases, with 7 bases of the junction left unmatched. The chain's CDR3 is CASSLDGQGLAYEQYF. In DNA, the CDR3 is TGCGCCAGCAGCTTGGATGGACAGGGTCTGGCCTACGAGCAGTACTTC.

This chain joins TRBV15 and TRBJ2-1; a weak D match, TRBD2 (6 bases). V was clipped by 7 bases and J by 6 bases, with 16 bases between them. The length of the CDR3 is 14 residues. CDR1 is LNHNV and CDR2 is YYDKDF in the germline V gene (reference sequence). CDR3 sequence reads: CATTGGGSINEQFF. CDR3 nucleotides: TGTGCCACCACCGGGGGTGGGAGTATCAATGAGCAGTTCTTC.

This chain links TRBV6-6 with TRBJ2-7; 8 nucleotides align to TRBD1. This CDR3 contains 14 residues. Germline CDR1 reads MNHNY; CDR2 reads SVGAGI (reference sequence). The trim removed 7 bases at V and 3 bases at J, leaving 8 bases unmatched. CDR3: CASNGQGFRYEQYF. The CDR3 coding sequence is TGTGCCAGCAATGGACAGGGATTTCGCTACGAGCAGTACTTC.

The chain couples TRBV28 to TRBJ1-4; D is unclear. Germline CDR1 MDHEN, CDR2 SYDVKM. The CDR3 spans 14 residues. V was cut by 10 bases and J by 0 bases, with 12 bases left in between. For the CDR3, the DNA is TGTGCCACCCCCGGCATTGCAACTAATGAAAAACTGTTTTTT. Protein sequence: CATPGIATNEKLFF.

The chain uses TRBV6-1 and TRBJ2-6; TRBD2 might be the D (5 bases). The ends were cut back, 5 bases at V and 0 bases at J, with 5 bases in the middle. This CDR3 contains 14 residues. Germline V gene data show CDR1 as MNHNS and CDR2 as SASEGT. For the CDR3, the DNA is TGTGCCAGCAGTCGGGGCTCTGGGGCCAACGTCCTGACTTTC. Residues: CASSRGSGANVLTF.

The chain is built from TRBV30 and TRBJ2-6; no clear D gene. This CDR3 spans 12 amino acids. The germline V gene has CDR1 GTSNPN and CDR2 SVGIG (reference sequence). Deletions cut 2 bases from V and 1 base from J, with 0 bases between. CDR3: CAWSSGANVLTF. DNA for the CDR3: TGTGCCTGGAGTTCTGGGGCCAACGTCCTGACTTTC.

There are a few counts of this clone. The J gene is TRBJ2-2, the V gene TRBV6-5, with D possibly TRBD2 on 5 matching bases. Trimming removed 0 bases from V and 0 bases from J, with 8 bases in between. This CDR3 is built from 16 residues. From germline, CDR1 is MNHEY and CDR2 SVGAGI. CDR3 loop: CASSYSRRTNTGELFF. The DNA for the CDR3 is TGTGCCAGCAGTTACTCGAGGAGGACGAACACCGGGGAGCTGTTTTTT.

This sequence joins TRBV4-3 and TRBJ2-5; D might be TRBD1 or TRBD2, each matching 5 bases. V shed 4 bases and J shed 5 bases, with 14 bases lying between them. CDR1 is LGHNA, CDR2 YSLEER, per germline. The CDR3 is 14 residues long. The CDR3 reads CASSLGLGEETQYF. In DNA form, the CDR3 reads TGCGCCAGCAGCCTTGGTCTGGGGGAGGAGACCCAGTACTTC.

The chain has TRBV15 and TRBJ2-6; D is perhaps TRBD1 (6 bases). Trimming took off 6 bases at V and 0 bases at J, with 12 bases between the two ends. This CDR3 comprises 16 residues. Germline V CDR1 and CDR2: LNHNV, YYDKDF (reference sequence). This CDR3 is CATRKGVNSGANVLTF. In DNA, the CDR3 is TGTGCCACCAGGAAGGGGGTAAACTCTGGGGCCAACGTCCTGACTTTC. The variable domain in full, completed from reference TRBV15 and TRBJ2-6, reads DAMVIQNPRYQVTQFGKPVTLSCSQTLNHNVMYWYQQKSSQAPKLLFHYYDKDFNNEADTPDNFQSRRPNTSFCFLDIRSPGLGDTAMYLCATRKGVNSGANVLTFGAGSRLTVL.

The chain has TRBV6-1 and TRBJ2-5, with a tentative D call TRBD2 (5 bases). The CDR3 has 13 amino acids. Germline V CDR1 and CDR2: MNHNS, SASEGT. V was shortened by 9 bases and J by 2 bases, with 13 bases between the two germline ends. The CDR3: CASSLEGQETQYF. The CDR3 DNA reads TGTGCCAGTTCCTTAGAGGGACAAGAGACCCAGTACTTC.

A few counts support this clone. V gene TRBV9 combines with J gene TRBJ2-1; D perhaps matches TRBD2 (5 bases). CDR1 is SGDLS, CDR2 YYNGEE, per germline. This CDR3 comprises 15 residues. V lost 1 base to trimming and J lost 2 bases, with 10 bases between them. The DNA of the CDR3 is TGTGCCAGCAGCGTATCCCAGCGGACCTACAATGAGCAGTTCTTC. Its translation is CASSVSQRTYNEQFF. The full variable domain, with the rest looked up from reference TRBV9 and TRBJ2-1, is DSGVTQTPKHLITATGQRVTLRCSPRSGDLSVYWYQQSLDQGLQFLIQYYNGEERAKGNILERFSAQQFPDLHSELNLSSLELGDSALYFCASSVSQRTYNEQFFGPGTRLTVL.

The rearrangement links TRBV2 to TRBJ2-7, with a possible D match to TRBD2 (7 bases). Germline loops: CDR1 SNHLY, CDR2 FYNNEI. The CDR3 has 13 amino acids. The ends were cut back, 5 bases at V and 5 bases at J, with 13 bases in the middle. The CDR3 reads CASSSGTFNEQYF. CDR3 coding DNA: TGTGCCAGCAGTAGCGGGACATTCAACGAGCAGTACTTC.

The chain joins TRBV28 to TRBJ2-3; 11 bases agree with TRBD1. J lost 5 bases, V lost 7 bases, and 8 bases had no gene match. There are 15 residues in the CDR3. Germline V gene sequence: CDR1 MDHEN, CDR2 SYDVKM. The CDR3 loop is CASTSGQGVVDTQYF. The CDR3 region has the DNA TGTGCCAGCACCTCGGGACAGGGGGTGGTAGATACGCAGTATTTT.

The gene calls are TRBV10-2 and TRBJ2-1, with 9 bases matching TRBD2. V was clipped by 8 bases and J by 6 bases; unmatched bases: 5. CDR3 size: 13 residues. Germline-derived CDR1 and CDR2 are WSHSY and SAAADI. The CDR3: CASRVSGSNEQFF. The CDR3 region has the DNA TGCGCCAGCCGAGTTAGCGGGAGCAATGAGCAGTTCTTC.

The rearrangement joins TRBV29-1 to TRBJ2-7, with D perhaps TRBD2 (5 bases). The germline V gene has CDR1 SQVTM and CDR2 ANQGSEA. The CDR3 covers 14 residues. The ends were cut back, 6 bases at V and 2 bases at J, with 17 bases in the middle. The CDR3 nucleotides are TGCAGCGTCCAAGGACTCGTCCTTCCCTACGAGCAGTACTTC. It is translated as CSVQGLVLPYEQYF.

The CDR3 reads CASSFLSSGSLHEQFF. The CDR3 region has the DNA TGTGCCAGCAGCTTTTTATCTAGCGGGAGTCTCCATGAGCAGTTCTTC. The gene calls are TRBV27 and TRBJ2-1; TRBD2 matches at 10 bases. Germline V lookup: CDR1 MNHEY, CDR2 SMNVEV (reference sequence). After removal of 6 bases from V and 8 bases from J, the junction contained 13 bases not matched to a gene. CDR3 length: 16 amino acids.

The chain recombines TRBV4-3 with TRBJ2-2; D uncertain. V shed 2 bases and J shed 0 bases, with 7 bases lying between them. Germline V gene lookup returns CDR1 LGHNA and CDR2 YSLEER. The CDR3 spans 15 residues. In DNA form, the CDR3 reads TGCGCCAGCAGCCAACAAAACCCGAACACCGGGGAGCTGTTTTTT. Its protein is CASSQQNPNTGELFF.

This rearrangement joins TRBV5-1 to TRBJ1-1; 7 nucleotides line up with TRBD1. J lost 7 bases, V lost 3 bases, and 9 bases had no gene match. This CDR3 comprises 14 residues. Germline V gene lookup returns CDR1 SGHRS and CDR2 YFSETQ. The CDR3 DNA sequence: TGCGCCAGCAGCTCCCGCCTGACAGGGAGTGAAGCTTTCTTT. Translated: CASSSRLTGSEAFF.

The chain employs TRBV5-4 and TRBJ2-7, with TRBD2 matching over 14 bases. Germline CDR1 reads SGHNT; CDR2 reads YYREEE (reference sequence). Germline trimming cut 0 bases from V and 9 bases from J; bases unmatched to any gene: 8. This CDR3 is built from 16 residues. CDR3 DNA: TGTGCCAGCAGCTTGGGCAGAGGACTAGCGGGAGGCGGGCAGTACTTC. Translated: CASSLGRGLAGGGQYF.

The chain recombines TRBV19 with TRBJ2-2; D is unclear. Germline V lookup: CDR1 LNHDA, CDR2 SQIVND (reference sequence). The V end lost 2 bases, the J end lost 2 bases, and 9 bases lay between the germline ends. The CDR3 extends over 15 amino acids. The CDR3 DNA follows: TGTGCCAGTAGTATACTAGGCAGTAACACCGGGGAGCTGTTTTTT. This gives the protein CASSILGSNTGELFF.

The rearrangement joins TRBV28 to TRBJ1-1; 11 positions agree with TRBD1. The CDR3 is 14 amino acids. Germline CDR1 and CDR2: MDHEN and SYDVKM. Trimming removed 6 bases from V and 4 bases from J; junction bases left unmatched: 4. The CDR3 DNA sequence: TGTGCCAGCAGGGCCGGGACAGGGGGCACTGAAGCTTTCTTT. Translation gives CASRAGTGGTEAFF.